This T cell receptor (beta chain) derives from a study of identical twins. TCRdb processed the 5' RACE reads anew with MiXCR; each CDR3 protein has one entry. The sample has about 470,000 distinct CDR3 sequences; roughly 24% are singletons. Comments on this clonotype: Its antigen is currently unknown.

V shed 6 bases and J shed 5 bases, with 16 bases lying between them. CDR3 length: 14 residues. The study, taken as a whole, reports: Instead of following the same donors, the conclusions were based on cross-sectional statistical analysis.

These data were also filed under a second study, of T cells expressing NK-cell markers. As that report states: It was sorted CD3+CD56+NKG2C+, CD3+CD56+NKG2C- and CD3+CD56-NKG2C+ T cells that supplied the TCR beta repertoires. Also leading the CD3+CD56-NKG2C+ fraction in a few donors were these clonotypes.

The rearrangement joins TRBV12-3 or TRBV12-4 to TRBJ1-2; weak D call: TRBD1 (6 bases). This clonotype originated in a young woman in good health. Sequencing used CD4+ T cells sorted from blood. The CDR3 spells CASRALGQRYGYTF. The CDR3 DNA follows: TGTGCCAGCAGGGCCCTAGGACAGAGGTATGGCTACACCTTC.